Listed below are T cell receptor beta chains from one sample, sequenced in a study of CD8 T cells in Susac syndrome. Using its own MiXCR run on the immunoSEQ multiplex PCR reads, TCRdb lists one record per CDR3 protein. The sample yields over 140,000 distinct CDR3 sequences, roughly 94% seen once. Sequenced: CD4+ T cells from PBMCs. Receptors were obtained from a human donor with Susac syndrome. The CDR3 runs from the conserved cysteine through the conserved F or W. D genes are given only for firm matches. Part of the rows lack a size; the others show once, few, many or a class for expanded clones.

CDR3 length: 14; clone size: -; J gene: TRBJ2-5; D gene: -; V gene: TRBV29-1; CDR3 DNA: TGCAGCGTCGTCAGGGGTGGCTCCCAAGAGACCCAGTACTTC; CDR3 protein: CSVVRGGSQETQYF
CDR3 length: 11; clone size: -; J gene: TRBJ1-1; D gene: -; V gene: TRBV2; CDR3 DNA: TGTGCCAGCATGAGGAACACTGAAGCTTTCTTT; CDR3 protein: CASMRNTEAFF
CDR3 length: 15; clone size: -; J gene: TRBJ2-7; D gene: TRBD2; V gene: TRBV5-6; CDR3 DNA: TGTGCCAGCGGCCGTGGACTAGCGGCTTCGTGGGAGCAGTACTTC; CDR3 protein: CASGRGLAASWEQYF
CDR3 length: 13; clone size: -; J gene: TRBJ2-3; D gene: TRBD2; V gene: TRBV30; CDR3 DNA: TGTGCCTGGAGTGTACGTGAGCGGGGGACGCAGTATTTT; CDR3 protein: CAWSVRERGTQYF
CDR3 length: 14; clone size: -; J gene: TRBJ1-2; D gene: -; V gene: TRBV30; CDR3 DNA: TGTGCCTGGAGTTCTGAGATGACAAATATGGGCTACACCTTC; CDR3 protein: CAWSSEMTNMGYTF
CDR3 length: 14; clone size: -; J gene: TRBJ2-3; D gene: -; V gene: TRBV3-1; CDR3 DNA: TGTGCCAGCAGCGGAGACCCCCCCACAGATACGCAGTATTTT; CDR3 protein: CASSGDPPTDTQYF
CDR3 length: 10; clone size: -; J gene: TRBJ1-2; D gene: -; V gene: TRBV9; CDR3 DNA: TGTGCCAGCAACACTTATGGCTACACCTTC; CDR3 protein: CASNTYGYTF
CDR3 length: 15; clone size: -; J gene: TRBJ1-1; D gene: -; V gene: TRBV7-9; CDR3 DNA: TGTGCCAGCAGGGCAGGGAGGATCATGAACACTGAAGCTTTCTTT; CDR3 protein: CASRAGRIMNTEAFF
CDR3 length: 14; clone size: -; J gene: TRBJ2-1; D gene: TRBD2; V gene: TRBV20-1; CDR3 DNA: TGCAGTGCTGGAGCGGGAGGGCCCATCAATGAGCAGTTCTTC; CDR3 protein: CSAGAGGPINEQFF
CDR3 length: 16; clone size: -; J gene: TRBJ1-2; D gene: -; V gene: TRBV30; CDR3 DNA: TGTGCCTGGAGGGCGGGGTGGTCACCCGGGAACTATGGCTACACCTTC; CDR3 protein: CAWRAGWSPGNYGYTF
CDR3 length: 13; clone size: -; J gene: TRBJ2-5; D gene: -; V gene: TRBV12-2; CDR3 DNA: TGTGCAAGTCGCTCAGTCGGCCAAGAGACCCAGTACTTC; CDR3 protein: CASRSVGQETQYF
CDR3 length: 16; clone size: -; J gene: TRBJ1-3; D gene: -; V gene: TRBV5-1; CDR3 DNA: TGCGCCAGCAGCTTGGACACAGGGAGATCTGGAAACACCATATATTTT; CDR3 protein: CASSLDTGRSGNTIYF
CDR3 length: 13; clone size: -; J gene: TRBJ1-2; D gene: -; V gene: TRBV12-3/TRBV12-4; CDR3 DNA: TGTGCCAGCAGTTTAATGGGGAGCTATGGCTACACCTTC; CDR3 protein: CASSLMGSYGYTF
CDR3 length: 15; clone size: -; J gene: TRBJ2-1; D gene: TRBD2; V gene: TRBV12-3/TRBV12-4; CDR3 DNA: TGTGCCAGCAGCGATACTAGCGGGAGGGACAATGAGCAGTTCTTC; CDR3 protein: CASSDTSGRDNEQFF
CDR3 length: 13; clone size: -; J gene: TRBJ1-6; D gene: TRBD1; V gene: TRBV20-1; CDR3 DNA: TGCAGTGCTTGGACAGGGCAGCTTTCACCCCTCCACTTT; CDR3 protein: CSAWTGQLSPLHF
CDR3 length: 12; clone size: -; J gene: TRBJ1-5; D gene: -; V gene: TRBV20-1; CDR3 DNA: TGCAGTGCTATGTCCGGAGATCAGCCCCAGCATTTT; CDR3 protein: CSAMSGDQPQHF
CDR3 length: 14; clone size: -; J gene: TRBJ1-1; D gene: -; V gene: TRBV20-1; CDR3 DNA: TGCAGTGCTAGAGGCGACAGAGTGAACACTGAAGCTTTCTTT; CDR3 protein: CSARGDRVNTEAFF
CDR3 length: 18; clone size: -; J gene: TRBJ2-3; D gene: TRBD2; V gene: TRBV20-1; CDR3 DNA: TGCAGTGCTACAGGGGTGCTAGCGGGGGGGCGTGGCCCAGATACGCAGTATTTT; CDR3 protein: CSATGVLAGGRGPDTQYF
CDR3 length: 13; clone size: -; J gene: TRBJ1-1; D gene: -; V gene: TRBV12-3/TRBV12-4; CDR3 DNA: TGTGCCAGCAGTTTGACGTGGAACACTGAAGCTTTCTTT; CDR3 protein: CASSLTWNTEAFF
CDR3 length: 16; clone size: -; J gene: TRBJ1-5; D gene: TRBD1; V gene: TRBV7-9; CDR3 DNA: TGTGCCAGCAGCGCCGGGACAGGGACTAGCAATCAGCCCCAGCATTTT; CDR3 protein: CASSAGTGTSNQPQHF
CDR3 length: 16; clone size: -; J gene: TRBJ2-5; D gene: TRBD1; V gene: TRBV5-1; CDR3 DNA: TGCGCCAGCAGCTCAAGAGGACAGGGTGGAACTGAGACCCAGTACTTC; CDR3 protein: CASSSRGQGGTETQYF
CDR3 length: 15; clone size: -; J gene: TRBJ1-6; D gene: TRBD1; V gene: TRBV28; CDR3 DNA: TGTGCCAGCAGTTCCGGACAGGGCAGTTATTCACCCCTCCACTTT; CDR3 protein: CASSSGQGSYSPLHF
CDR3 length: 11; clone size: -; J gene: TRBJ2-1; D gene: TRBD1; V gene: TRBV9; CDR3 DNA: TGTGCCAGCAGGGGTAGGGGGCCGGAGTTCTTC; CDR3 protein: CASRGRGPEFF
CDR3 length: 14; clone size: once; J gene: TRBJ2-3; D gene: TRBD2; V gene: TRBV5-1; CDR3 DNA: TGCGCCAGCAAACTAGCGGACCAAAGAGATACGCAGTATTTT; CDR3 protein: CASKLADQRDTQYF
CDR3 length: 13; clone size: -; J gene: TRBJ1-6; D gene: -; V gene: TRBV12-3/TRBV12-4; CDR3 DNA: TGTGCCAGCAGTCCACAGGTTAATTCACCCCTCCACTTT; CDR3 protein: CASSPQVNSPLHF
CDR3 length: 14; clone size: -; J gene: TRBJ2-7; D gene: -; V gene: TRBV29-1; CDR3 DNA: TGCAGCGTGCTTGGACAGAGGGCGAGTAGCGAGCAGTACTTC; CDR3 protein: CSVLGQRASSEQYF
CDR3 length: 16; clone size: -; J gene: TRBJ2-3; D gene: -; V gene: TRBV28; CDR3 DNA: TGTGCCAGCAGTTTGGACCGGGGGCCTAACACAGATACGCAGTATTTT; CDR3 protein: CASSLDRGPNTDTQYF
CDR3 length: 15; clone size: -; J gene: TRBJ2-7; D gene: TRBD2; V gene: TRBV28; CDR3 DNA: TGTGCCAGCAGTTTTCCCTCCTTAGCGGGCTACGAGCAGTACTTC; CDR3 protein: CASSFPSLAGYEQYF
CDR3 length: 12; clone size: -; J gene: TRBJ1-2; D gene: -; V gene: TRBV2; CDR3 DNA: TGTGCCAGCAGTGAACAGCCATATGGCTACACCTTC; CDR3 protein: CASSEQPYGYTF
CDR3 length: 13; clone size: -; J gene: TRBJ2-7; D gene: -; V gene: TRBV18; CDR3 DNA: TGTGCCAGCTCACCACCGGTAGCCCACGAGCAGTACTTC; CDR3 protein: CASSPPVAHEQYF
CDR3 length: 14; clone size: -; J gene: TRBJ2-2; D gene: TRBD2; V gene: TRBV29-1; CDR3 DNA: TGCAGCGTTGAAACTAGCGGGAGGCCCGGGGAGCTGTTTTTT; CDR3 protein: CSVETSGRPGELFF
CDR3 length: 15; clone size: -; J gene: TRBJ2-1; D gene: -; V gene: TRBV12-3/TRBV12-4; CDR3 DNA: TGTGCCAGCAGTTTCCGGGACGGAGTTGACAATGAGCAGTTCTTC; CDR3 protein: CASSFRDGVDNEQFF
CDR3 length: 13; clone size: -; J gene: TRBJ2-7; D gene: -; V gene: TRBV5-5; CDR3 DNA: TGTGCCAGCAGCTTGGCTGTCTCCTACGAGCAGTACTTC; CDR3 protein: CASSLAVSYEQYF
CDR3 length: 12; clone size: once; J gene: TRBJ2-3; D gene: -; V gene: TRBV25-1; CDR3 DNA: TGTGCCAGCAGGACCGGGGCTTATACGCAGTATTTT; CDR3 protein: CASRTGAYTQYF
CDR3 length: 15; clone size: -; J gene: TRBJ1-6; D gene: -; V gene: TRBV28; CDR3 DNA: TGTGCCAGCACACACGGGGGGGGTACCGTTTCACCCCTCCACTTT; CDR3 protein: CASTHGGGTVSPLHF
CDR3 length: 16; clone size: -; J gene: TRBJ2-5; D gene: TRBD2; V gene: TRBV4-2; CDR3 DNA: TGTGCCAGCAGCCAAGTTCCTAGCGGGGGGCAAGAGACCCAGTACTTC; CDR3 protein: CASSQVPSGGQETQYF
CDR3 length: 12; clone size: -; J gene: TRBJ1-5; D gene: -; V gene: TRBV12-3/TRBV12-4; CDR3 DNA: TGTGCCAGCAGTTTAGATGGGAGGCCCCAGCATTTT; CDR3 protein: CASSLDGRPQHF
CDR3 length: 15; clone size: -; J gene: TRBJ2-1; D gene: TRBD2; V gene: TRBV3-1; CDR3 DNA: TGTGCCAGCAGCCAAGGGGCGGGAGCCCACAATGAGCAGTTCTTC; CDR3 protein: CASSQGAGAHNEQFF
CDR3 length: 14; clone size: -; J gene: TRBJ2-5; D gene: -; V gene: TRBV20-1; CDR3 DNA: TGCAGTGCCGTCGGGGCGGGGATCCAAGAGACCCAGTACTTC; CDR3 protein: CSAVGAGIQETQYF
CDR3 length: 13; clone size: -; J gene: TRBJ2-7; D gene: -; V gene: TRBV2; CDR3 DNA: TGTGCCAGCAGTGCTGGTAGTCTCTACGAGCAGTACTTC; CDR3 protein: CASSAGSLYEQYF
CDR3 length: 14; clone size: -; J gene: TRBJ1-1; D gene: TRBD1; V gene: TRBV30; CDR3 DNA: TGTGCCTGGACTAGGACAGGGGCGAACACTGAAGCTTTCTTT; CDR3 protein: CAWTRTGANTEAFF
CDR3 length: 15; clone size: -; J gene: TRBJ2-3; D gene: TRBD2; V gene: TRBV7-8; CDR3 DNA: TGTGCCAGCAGCTCACGACTAGCGGGGGCAGATACGCAGTATTTT; CDR3 protein: CASSSRLAGADTQYF
CDR3 length: 13; clone size: -; J gene: TRBJ2-4; D gene: -; V gene: TRBV20-1; CDR3 DNA: TGCAGTGCTCAGGGACTAGCCAAAAACATTCAGTACTTC; CDR3 protein: CSAQGLAKNIQYF
CDR3 length: 16; clone size: -; J gene: TRBJ1-5; D gene: TRBD1; V gene: TRBV6-6; CDR3 DNA: TGTGCCAGCAGACCCCAGGGGGCTAATAGCAATCAGCCCCAGCATTTT; CDR3 protein: CASRPQGANSNQPQHF
CDR3 length: 15; clone size: -; J gene: TRBJ2-2; D gene: TRBD1; V gene: TRBV23-1; CDR3 DNA: TGCGCCAGCAGTCACACGGACAGGGCCACCGGGGAGCTGTTTTTT; CDR3 protein: CASSHTDRATGELFF
CDR3 length: 15; clone size: -; J gene: TRBJ2-3; D gene: -; V gene: TRBV20-1; CDR3 DNA: TGCAGTGCTAGAGATTGGTTAGGGCATGGAGATACGCAGTATTTT; CDR3 protein: CSARDWLGHGDTQYF
CDR3 length: 16; clone size: -; J gene: TRBJ1-5; D gene: -; V gene: TRBV2; CDR3 DNA: TGTGCCAGCAGGCTTACAGGGTTAGAGGGCAATCAGCCCCAGCATTTT; CDR3 protein: CASRLTGLEGNQPQHF
CDR3 length: 13; clone size: -; J gene: TRBJ1-4; D gene: -; V gene: TRBV5-6; CDR3 DNA: TGTGCCAGCAGCCTGCCAACTAATGAAAAACTGTTTTTT; CDR3 protein: CASSLPTNEKLFF
CDR3 length: 19; clone size: -; J gene: TRBJ2-3; D gene: -; V gene: TRBV28; CDR3 DNA: TGTGCCAGCAGTTTATGGGCTGGGTCGTTAGATCGGATCCCAGATACGCAGTATTTT; CDR3 protein: CASSLWAGSLDRIPDTQYF
CDR3 length: 16; clone size: -; J gene: TRBJ2-7; D gene: -; V gene: TRBV7-3; CDR3 DNA: TGTGCCAGCAGCTCCCCCGGTATGTCAAGGCCCTTCTGGCAGTACTTC; CDR3 protein: CASSSPGMSRPFWQYF
CDR3 length: 12; clone size: -; J gene: TRBJ1-2; D gene: TRBD1; V gene: TRBV29-1; CDR3 DNA: TGCAGCGACCTACAGGGGGGCTATGGCTACACCTTC; CDR3 protein: CSDLQGGYGYTF
CDR3 length: 16; clone size: -; J gene: TRBJ2-7; D gene: TRBD2; V gene: TRBV28; CDR3 DNA: TGTGCCAGCAGCCGCGGGGGAGTAGGACACCACTACGAGCAGTACTTC; CDR3 protein: CASSRGGVGHHYEQYF
CDR3 length: 12; clone size: -; J gene: TRBJ1-1; D gene: -; V gene: TRBV20-1; CDR3 DNA: TGCAGTGCTAGAGAGGAGACCACTGAAGCTTTCTTT; CDR3 protein: CSAREETTEAFF
CDR3 length: 14; clone size: -; J gene: TRBJ1-1; D gene: -; V gene: TRBV23-1; CDR3 DNA: TGCGCCAGCAGTCAATCGAGGGAAGGAACCCCCCCCTTCTTT; CDR3 protein: CASSQSREGTPPFF
CDR3 length: 14; clone size: -; J gene: TRBJ1-2; D gene: -; V gene: TRBV5-1; CDR3 DNA: TGCGCCAGCAGCTTGAGTCCAGGGCCCTATGGCTACACCTTC; CDR3 protein: CASSLSPGPYGYTF
CDR3 length: 18; clone size: -; J gene: TRBJ2-5; D gene: TRBD2; V gene: TRBV12-3/TRBV12-4; CDR3 DNA: TGTGCCAGCAGTCTGAGGACTAGCGGGATCAGAGGTAGAGAGACCCAGTACTTC; CDR3 protein: CASSLRTSGIRGRETQYF
CDR3 length: 13; clone size: -; J gene: TRBJ1-5; D gene: -; V gene: TRBV4-3; CDR3 DNA: TGCGCCAGCAGCCAGAACAGGGCCCAGCCCCAGCATTTT; CDR3 protein: CASSQNRAQPQHF
CDR3 length: 15; clone size: -; J gene: TRBJ2-7; D gene: -; V gene: TRBV15; CDR3 DNA: TGTGCCACCAGCAGAGTTGGGGAAGGGCTCTACGAGCAGTACTTC; CDR3 protein: CATSRVGEGLYEQYF
CDR3 length: 14; clone size: -; J gene: TRBJ2-5; D gene: -; V gene: TRBV5-1; CDR3 DNA: TGCGCCAGCAGCTTGTTGGGGGTAGGAGAGACCCAGTACTTC; CDR3 protein: CASSLLGVGETQYF